This is a list of T cell receptor beta chains from one sample in a study of CD4 T cells in relation to SARS-CoV-2 and coronaviruses. Method: immunoSEQ multiplex PCR; TCRdb's copy keeps in-frame clones and lacks some. The repertoire has 60,000 to 85,000 clones, more than 80% of them found once; the top ten carry 0.23%. Sequencing was done on a sample of naive CD4+ T cells from PBMCs. The receptors derive from a human donor in good health. The CDR3 runs from the conserved cysteine through the conserved F or W. A D gene is named only where the DNA matches it firmly. Clone size is shown for a subset of rows, as once, few, many or a class of expanded clone.

D	J	V	size	length	CDR3	DNA
TRBD2	TRBJ2-2	TRBV29-1	.	15	CSGILAGGNTGELFF	TGCAGCGGTATACTAGCGGGGGGAAACACCGGGGAGCTGTTTTTT
.	TRBJ1-2	TRBV19	.	14	CASSISGGREGYTF	TGTGCCAGTAGTATTTCCGGCGGTAGGGAAGGCTACACCTTC
TRBD1	TRBJ2-3	TRBV6-5	.	12	CASGTVTDTQYF	TGTGCCAGCGGGACAGTCACAGATACGCAGTATTTT
.	TRBJ2-2	TRBV7-3	.	12	CASSQYTGELFF	TGTGCCAGCAGCCAATACACCGGGGAGCTGTTTTTT
TRBD1	TRBJ1-4	TRBV5-1	.	13	CASQTGGSEKLFF	TGCGCCAGCCAGACAGGGGGTAGTGAAAAACTGTTTTTT
.	TRBJ1-1	TRBV9	.	13	CASSLAGATEAFF	TGTGCCAGCAGCTTAGCAGGGGCGACTGAAGCTTTCTTT
.	TRBJ2-1	TRBV7-9	.	14	CASAWADRVPEQFF	TGTGCCAGCGCCTGGGCAGACCGAGTTCCTGAGCAGTTCTTC
.	TRBJ2-5	TRBV9	.	13	CASSVEGGETQYF	TGTGCCAGCAGCGTAGAGGGGGGGGAGACCCAGTACTTC
TRBD1	TRBJ1-2	TRBV6-2/TRBV6-3	.	14	CASSHRQGGYGYTF	TGTGCCAGCAGTCATCGACAGGGGGGCTATGGCTACACCTTC
TRBD1	TRBJ2-1	TRBV2	.	14	CASMRQGATHEQFF	TGTGCCAGCATGAGACAGGGGGCAACTCATGAGCAGTTCTTC
.	TRBJ2-3	TRBV10-3	.	11	CAILTGDTQYF	TGTGCCATCCTTACGGGAGATACGCAGTATTTT
.	TRBJ2-3	TRBV9	.	14	CASSVTGSTDTQYF	TGTGCCAGCAGCGTAACAGGGAGCACAGATACGCAGTATTTT
.	TRBJ1-2	TRBV6-5	.	11	CASKRGYGYTF	TGTGCCAGCAAGAGGGGCTATGGCTACACCTTC
.	TRBJ2-3	TRBV7-3	.	14	CASSTMGGPDTQYF	TGTGCCAGCAGCACTATGGGGGGCCCGGATACGCAGTATTTT
TRBD1	TRBJ1-2	TRBV7-8	.	15	CASSQRRDRVSGYTF	TGTGCCAGCAGCCAAAGGAGAGACAGGGTCTCCGGCTACACCTTC
.	TRBJ2-1	TRBV7-9	.	18	CASSLPPKRPSSYNEQFF	TGTGCCAGCAGCTTACCGCCCAAGCGTCCTAGCTCCTACAATGAGCAGTTCTTC
.	TRBJ2-3	TRBV2	once	11	CASSERDTQYF	TGTGCCAGCAGCGAGAGAGATACGCAGTATTTT
.	TRBJ1-4	TRBV10-3	.	12	CAIRGSGEKLFF	TGTGCCATCAGGGGTTCTGGTGAAAAACTGTTTTTT
.	TRBJ1-6	TRBV19	once	12	CASSIVNSPLHF	TGTGCCAGTAGTATTGTAAATTCACCCCTCCACTTT
.	TRBJ2-2	TRBV10-3	.	16	CAISESGGANTGELFF	TGTGCCATCAGTGAGTCCGGAGGGGCGAACACCGGGGAGCTGTTTTTT
.	TRBJ1-2	TRBV6-5	.	15	CASSYSDRTNYGYTF	TGTGCCAGCAGTTACTCGGACAGAACTAACTATGGCTACACCTTC
.	TRBJ1-1	TRBV5-1	once	15	CASSTGTGMNTEAFF	TGCGCCAGCAGCACGGGGACCGGTATGAACACTGAAGCTTTCTTT
.	TRBJ2-1	TRBV5-1	.	14	CASSLPPSYNEQFF	TGCGCCAGCAGCTTACCCCCCAGTTACAATGAGCAGTTCTTC
.	TRBJ1-2	TRBV7-9	.	11	CASSLTTGYTF	TGTGCCAGCAGCTTGACTACGGGCTACACCTTC
.	TRBJ1-1	TRBV18	.	15	CASSPTRSLNTEAFF	TGTGCCAGCTCACCAACAAGATCTTTGAACACTGAAGCTTTCTTT
TRBD1	TRBJ1-1	TRBV20-1	.	11	CSARDRGRAFF	TGCAGTGCTAGAGACAGGGGGCGGGCTTTCTTT
.	TRBJ1-2	TRBV11-2	.	13	CASRLPGGSGYTF	TGTGCCAGCAGGCTCCCGGGGGGTTCTGGCTACACCTTC
TRBD1	TRBJ2-7	TRBV27	.	15	CASSLGDRGLGKQYF	TGTGCCAGCAGTTTAGGGGACAGGGGGCTCGGAAAGCAGTACTTC
.	TRBJ2-3	TRBV10-3	.	12	CAIATNTDTQYF	TGTGCCATTGCAACAAACACAGATACGCAGTATTTT
TRBD2	TRBJ2-3	TRBV5-5	.	14	CASSFSGGADTQYF	TGTGCCAGCAGCTTTAGCGGGGGGGCAGATACGCAGTATTTT
.	TRBJ2-5	TRBV6-2/TRBV6-3	.	14	CASSYALAAETQYF	TGTGCCAGCAGTTACGCCTTGGCGGCGGAGACCCAGTACTTC
.	TRBJ2-2	TRBV5-4	.	13	CASSRAFTGELFF	TGTGCCAGCAGCCGGGCGTTCACCGGGGAGCTGTTTTTT
.	TRBJ2-1	TRBV7-2	.	15	CASSSDPSSYNEQFF	TGTGCCAGCAGCTCCGACCCGAGCTCCTACAATGAGCAGTTCTTC
.	TRBJ1-2	TRBV30	.	13	CAWSPGIHYGYTF	TGTGCCTGGAGTCCGGGGATTCACTATGGCTACACCTTC
.	TRBJ2-7	TRBV5-4	.	15	CASSGNRGPSYEQYF	TGTGCCAGCAGCGGGAACCGGGGACCGAGCTACGAGCAGTACTTC
.	TRBJ2-7	TRBV28	.	12	CASSPPGSGQYF	TGTGCCAGCAGTCCCCCCGGGTCAGGTCAGTACTTC
.	TRBJ1-2	TRBV10-3	.	14	CAISESAANYGYTF	TGTGCCATCAGTGAGTCGGCAGCTAACTATGGCTACACCTTC
TRBD2	TRBJ2-2	TRBV5-1	.	15	CASSLELARDWELFF	TGCGCCAGCAGCTTGGAACTAGCGAGGGACTGGGAGCTGTTTTTT
.	TRBJ1-2	TRBV28	.	14	CASSTPASSDGYTF	TGTGCCAGCAGTACCCCGGCCAGTTCTGATGGCTACACCTTC